The TCR beta chain under discussion was sequenced for a study of cytomegalovirus exposure and HLA in healthy donors. The study's findings and limits: Reports showed the classifier diagnosing cytomegalovirus status with high specificity and sensitivity. Of the V segments, some could not be distinguished, including TRBV6-2 and TRBV6-3, and were excluded.

Concerning this clone: The antigen is not known.

PCR primers comprised 60 Vbeta and 13 Jbeta primers. TCRdb keeps only in-frame clones here, not all; method: immunoSEQ multiplex PCR. The sample lists more than 150,000 clones; roughly 90% were seen once. The germline V gene has CDR1 MNHNY and CDR2 SVGAGI (reference sequence). The CDR3 contains 14 residues. Unmatched junction bases numbered 6, after V lost 6 bases and J lost 4 bases. The sequence was collected from a girl less than two years old in good health and CMV-seronegative. The chain carries TRBV6-6 and TRBJ2-1, with 7 bases identical to TRBD1. Sample: PBMCs. CDR3 loop: CASRTTGLYNEQFF. In DNA form, the CDR3 reads TGTGCCAGCAGGACGACAGGGTTGTACAATGAGCAGTTCTTC.